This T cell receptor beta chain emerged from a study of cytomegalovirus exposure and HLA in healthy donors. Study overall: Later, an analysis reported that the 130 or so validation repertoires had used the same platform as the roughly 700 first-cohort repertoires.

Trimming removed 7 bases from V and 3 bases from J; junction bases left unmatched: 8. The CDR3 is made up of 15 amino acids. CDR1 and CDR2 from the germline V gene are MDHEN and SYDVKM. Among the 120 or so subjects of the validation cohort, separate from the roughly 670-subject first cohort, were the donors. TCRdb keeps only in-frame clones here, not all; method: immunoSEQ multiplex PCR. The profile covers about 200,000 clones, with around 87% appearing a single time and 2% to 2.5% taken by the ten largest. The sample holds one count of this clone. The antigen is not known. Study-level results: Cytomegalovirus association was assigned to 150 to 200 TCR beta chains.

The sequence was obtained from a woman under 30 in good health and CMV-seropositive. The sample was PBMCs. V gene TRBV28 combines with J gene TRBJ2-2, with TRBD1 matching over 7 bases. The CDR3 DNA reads TGTGCCAGCACCACAGGGGAAAGGGACACCGGGGAGCTGTTTTTT. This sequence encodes CASTTGERDTGELFF. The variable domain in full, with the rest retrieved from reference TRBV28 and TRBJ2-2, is DVKVTQSSRYLVKRTGEKVFLECVQDMDHENMFWYRQDPGLGLRLIYFSYDVKMKEKGDIPEGYSVSREKKERFSLILESASTNQTSMYLCASTTGERDTGELFFGEGSRLTVL.